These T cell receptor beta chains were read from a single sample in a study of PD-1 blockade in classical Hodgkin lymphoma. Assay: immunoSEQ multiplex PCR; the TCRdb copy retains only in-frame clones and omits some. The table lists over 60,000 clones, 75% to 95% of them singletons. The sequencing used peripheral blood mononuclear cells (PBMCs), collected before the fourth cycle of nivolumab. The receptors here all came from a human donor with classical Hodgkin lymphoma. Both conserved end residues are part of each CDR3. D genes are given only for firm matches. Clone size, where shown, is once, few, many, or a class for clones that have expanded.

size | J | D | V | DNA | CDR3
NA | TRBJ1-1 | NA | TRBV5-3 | TGTGCCAGAAGCTTGGACAGGGTTGTAAACACTGAAGCTTTCTTT | CARSLDRVVNTEAFF
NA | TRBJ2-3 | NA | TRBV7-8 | TGTGCCAGCAGCTTCGGGTATGGGGATACGCAGTATTTT | CASSFGYGDTQYF
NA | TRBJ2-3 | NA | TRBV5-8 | TGTGCCAGCAGCTTGGGTTCGGAAGATACGCAGTATTTT | CASSLGSEDTQYF
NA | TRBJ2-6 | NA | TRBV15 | TGTGCCACCAGCAGAGATCGGACTGGGGCCAACGTCCTGACTTTC | CATSRDRTGANVLTF
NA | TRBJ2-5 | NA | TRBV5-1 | TGCGCCAGCAGCCGGGCCGCTCTTCAAGAGACCCAGTACTTC | CASSRAALQETQYF
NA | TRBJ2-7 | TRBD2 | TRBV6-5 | TGTGCCAGCAGTCACGGACTAGCGGGGGATTACGAGCAGTACTTC | CASSHGLAGDYEQYF
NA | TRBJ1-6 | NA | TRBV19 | TGTGCCTCCCAAGAAAGTCCGTTCTCCTATAATTCACCCCTCCACTTT | CASQESPFSYNSPLHF
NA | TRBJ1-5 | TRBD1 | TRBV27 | TGTGCCAGCAGTTTACGGGACAGGGAACAGCCCCAGCATTTT | CASSLRDREQPQHF
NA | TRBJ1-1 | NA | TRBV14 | TGTGCCAGCAGCCAAGGCAAAACAGGGTGGGGAATGAACACTGAAGCTTTCTTT | CASSQGKTGWGMNTEAFF
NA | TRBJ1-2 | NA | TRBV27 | TGTGCCAGCAGGAGTGTATACGGCTACACCTTC | CASRSVYGYTF
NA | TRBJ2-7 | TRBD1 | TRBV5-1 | TGCGCCAGCAGCAAAAATCCCGGGACAGGGATGTACGAGCAGTACTTC | CASSKNPGTGMYEQYF
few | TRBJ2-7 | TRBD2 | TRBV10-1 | TGCGCCAGCAGTGAGGGTCAGGGAGGGTACGAGCAGTACTTC | CASSEGQGGYEQYF
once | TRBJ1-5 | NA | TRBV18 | TGTGCCAGCTCACCATTGGGTCAGCCCCAGCATTTT | CASSPLGQPQHF
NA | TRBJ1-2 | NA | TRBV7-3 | TGTGCCAGCAGCCACGACGGGGAGACTGGCTACACCTTC | CASSHDGETGYTF
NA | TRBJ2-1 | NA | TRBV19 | TGTGCCAGTAGTATACTAGGGGACCCCTACAATGAGCAGTTCTTC | CASSILGDPYNEQFF
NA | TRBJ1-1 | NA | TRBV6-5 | TGTGCCAGCAGTTACTCGGCAGGGCAGGGCACTGAAGCTTTCTTT | CASSYSAGQGTEAFF
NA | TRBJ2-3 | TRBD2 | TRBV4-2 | TGTGCCAGCAGCCAGGGCGGGGGGGAAGATACGCAGTATTTT | CASSQGGGEDTQYF
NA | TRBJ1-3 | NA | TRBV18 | TGTGCCAGCTCACCATCCAGGGCGGCTGGAAACACCATATATTTT | CASSPSRAAGNTIYF
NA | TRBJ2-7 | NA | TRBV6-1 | TGTGCCAGCAGTGAAGGGTGGCCTCCCGACTTC | CASSEGWPPDF
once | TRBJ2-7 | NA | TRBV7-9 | TGTGCCAGCAGCTTAAGGGGAGGGGGAGCCGACGAGCAGTACTTC | CASSLRGGGADEQYF
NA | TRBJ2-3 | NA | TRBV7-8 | TGTGCCAGCAGCTCGACCCGGTTGATCAGCCGCGCAGATACGCAGTATTTT | CASSSTRLISRADTQYF
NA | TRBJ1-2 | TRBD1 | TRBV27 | TGTGCCAGCAGTTCACAGGGGCTGAGTGGCTACACCTTC | CASSSQGLSGYTF
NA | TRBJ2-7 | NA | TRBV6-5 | TGTGCCAGCAGTTACCGCACCGGAAGTTTTCCCTACGAGCAGTACTTC | CASSYRTGSFPYEQYF
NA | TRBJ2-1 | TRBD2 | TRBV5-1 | TGCGCCAGCAGTCCGAATAGCGGGGGGGCCAACAATGAGCAGTTCTTC | CASSPNSGGANNEQFF
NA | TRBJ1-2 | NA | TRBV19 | TGTGCCAGTAGTATTTTCGGGGATGCCTATGGCTACACCTTC | CASSIFGDAYGYTF
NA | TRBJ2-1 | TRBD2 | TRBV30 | TGTGCCTGGAGAAGCGGGGGGGCCTATGAGCAGTTCTTC | CAWRSGGAYEQFF
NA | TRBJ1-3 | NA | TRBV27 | TGTGCCAGCAAAGGGCTCTCTGGAAACACCATATATTTT | CASKGLSGNTIYF
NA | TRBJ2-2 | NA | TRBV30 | TGTGCCTGGAGGGGGGTGTACGGGGAGCTGTTTTTT | CAWRGVYGELFF
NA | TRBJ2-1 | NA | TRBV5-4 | TGTGCCAGCAGCTTGGCGGGCGGGGCGTCGGGGTTGAATGAGCAGTTCTTC | CASSLAGGASGLNEQFF
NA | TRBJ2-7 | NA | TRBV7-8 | TGTGCCAGCAGTGACGGGGTCAGAATTTACGAGCAGTACTTC | CASSDGVRIYEQYF
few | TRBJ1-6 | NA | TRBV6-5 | TGTGCCAGCAGTTACACTCAGGGTGATAATTCACCCCTCCACTTT | CASSYTQGDNSPLHF
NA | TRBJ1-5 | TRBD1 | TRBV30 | TGTGCCTGGAGTAGGGACAGGGACGCCAATCAGCCCCAGCATTTT | CAWSRDRDANQPQHF
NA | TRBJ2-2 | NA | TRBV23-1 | TGCGCCAGCAGTCATGTCGGGGAGCTGTTTTTT | CASSHVGELFF
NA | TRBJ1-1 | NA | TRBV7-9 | TGTGCCAGCAGCTTTTATCGAGAGGGAGGCACTGAAGCTTTCTTT | CASSFYREGGTEAFF
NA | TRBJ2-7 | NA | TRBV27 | TGTGCCAGCAGTCATCTACAGGGCTACGAGCAGTACTTC | CASSHLQGYEQYF
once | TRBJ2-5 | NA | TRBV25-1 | TGTGCCAGCGGAAACAGGGGGGGCGAGACCCAGTACTTC | CASGNRGGETQYF
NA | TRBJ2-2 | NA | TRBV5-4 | TGTGCCAGCAGTACCACCGGGGAGCTGTTTTTT | CASSTTGELFF
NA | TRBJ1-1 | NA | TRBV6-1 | TGTGCCAGCAGTGAAGTGAGTAGGACTGAAGCTTTCTTT | CASSEVSRTEAFF
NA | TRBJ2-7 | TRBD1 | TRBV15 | TGTGCCACCAGCAGAGAATCCGGGCCAGGGGGATACGAGCAGTACTTC | CATSRESGPGGYEQYF
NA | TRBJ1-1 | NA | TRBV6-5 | TGTGCCAGCAGTTCTCTGGGGGCTGGGGCTGAAGCTTTCTTT | CASSSLGAGAEAFF
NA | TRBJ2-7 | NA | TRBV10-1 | TGCGCCAGCAGTGAGTCGGGCGAGCAGTACTTC | CASSESGEQYF
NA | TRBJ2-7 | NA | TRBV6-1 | TGTGCCAGCACCCGCGGAAGGCCCTACGAGCAGTACTTC | CASTRGRPYEQYF
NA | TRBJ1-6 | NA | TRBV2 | TGTGCCAGCAGTCCCTATTCACCCCTCCACTTT | CASSPYSPLHF
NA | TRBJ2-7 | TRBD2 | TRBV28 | TGTGCCATAGGCGGGGGAAACTCCTACGAGCAGTACTTC | CAIGGGNSYEQYF
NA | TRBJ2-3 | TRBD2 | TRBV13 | TGTGCCAGCAGCCGACGACTAGCCGTGTCAGATACGCAGTATTTT | CASSRRLAVSDTQYF
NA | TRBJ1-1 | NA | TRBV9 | TGTGCCAGCAGCGTAGCTACGGCCACTGAAGCTTTCTTT | CASSVATATEAFF
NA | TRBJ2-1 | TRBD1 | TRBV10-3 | TGTGCCACCCGTGGACAGGACAATGAGCAGTTCTTC | CATRGQDNEQFF
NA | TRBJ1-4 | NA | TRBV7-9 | TGTGCCAGCAGAGGGCCCGGTACAGGCGAAAAACTGTTTTTT | CASRGPGTGEKLFF
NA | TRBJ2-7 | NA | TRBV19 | TGTGCCAGTAGGGCGACTTCTGACCGGTACGAGCAGTACTTC | CASRATSDRYEQYF
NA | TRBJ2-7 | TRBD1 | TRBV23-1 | TGCGCCAGCACCGATGACAGGGGAGACGAGCAGTACTTC | CASTDDRGDEQYF
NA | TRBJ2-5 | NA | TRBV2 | TGTGCCAGCAACACGGGGAGGCTCCAAGAGACCCAGTACTTC | CASNTGRLQETQYF
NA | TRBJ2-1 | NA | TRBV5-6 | TGTGCCAGCAGCTTTATGGCGTGGTCGGAAAACAATGAGCAGTTCTTC | CASSFMAWSENNEQFF